This T cell receptor (beta chain) appears in the sequencing data of a study of T cells after posttransplantation cyclophosphamide. Study results and limitations: Later post-transplant blood repertoires were often dominated by donor CD8+ memory clones. Skin or GI-infiltrating T cells shared few TRB sequences with blood. TRB clonality was highly associated with recipient CMV seropositivity and reactivation.

The table came from immunoSEQ multiplex PCR; TCRdb's copy has only in-frame clones and leaves some out. In the table there are approximately 22,000 clones, 73% of which are singletons. About this clone itself: Its antigen is undetermined.

This TCR derives from an older woman in good health, CMV-negative, and a related stem cell transplant donor. Sequenced material: memory CD4+ T cells sorted from PBMCs.

The CDR3 here is CASRGDISGNTIYF. DNA of the CDR3: TGTGCCAGCAGGGGGGACATTTCTGGAAACACCATATATTTT. The chain links TRBV2 to TRBJ1-3; D is possibly TRBD1 (6 bases). Trimming took 6 bases from V and 1 from J, leaving 10 bases between them. Germline lookup yields CDR1 SNHLY and CDR2 FYNNEI. The CDR3 totals 14 residues.